The text below deals with one TCR beta chain. The entry originates in a study of preoperative IRX-2 immunotherapy in early breast cancer. V lost 3 bases to trimming and J lost 10 bases; unmatched junction nucleotides: 12. The germline CDR1 and CDR2 sequences are SGHRS and YFSETQ. The CDR3 loop spans 16 amino acids. The treatment here: preoperative locoregional IRX-2 cytokine immunotherapy. Preoperative locoregional IRX-2 cytokine immunotherapy was tested in the phase Ib source study. Method: immunoSEQ multiplex PCR; TCRdb's copy keeps in-frame clones and lacks some. In the table there are about 98,000 clones, roughly 85% of which are singletons.

The sequence derives from a human donor with breast cancer. The sequencing here drew on tumor tissue, taken after IRX-2 immunotherapy. V and J are TRBV5-1 and TRBJ2-1; 11 bases agree with TRBD1. Here the CDR3 reads CASSSGEGQGAREQFF. The CDR3 DNA reads TGCGCCAGCAGCTCGGGCGAAGGACAGGGGGCAAGAGAGCAGTTCTTC.